These 6 T cell receptor beta chains were sequenced from one sample in a study of blood T cell repertoires in COVID-19. The repertoire was sequenced with immunoSEQ multiplex PCR; TCRdb's copy has only in-frame clones and lacks some. The data contain 230,000 or so clones, 80% to 90% of them singletons. What was sequenced was peripheral blood. The origin of the receptors is a woman aged 40 to 50 who had recovered from COVID-19.

This chain uses TRBV4-3 with TRBJ1-2; D perhaps matches TRBD1 (5 bases). Germline CDR1 is LGHNA and CDR2 is YSLEER. The CDR3 spans 16 residues. Trimming took off 4 bases at V and 4 bases at J, with 19 bases between the two ends. The CDR3 nucleotides read TGCGCCAGCAGCCCCCAGGCCGGCAGTCAGGGCTATGGCTACACCTTC. It translates to CASSPQAGSQGYGYTF.

The V call is TRBV19, the J call TRBJ2-1, with a weak D call TRBD1 (6 bases). The length of the CDR3 is 14 residues. Trimming stripped 3 bases from V and 12 bases from J, with 18 bases between. Germline V gene data show CDR1 as LNHDA and CDR2 as SQIVND (reference sequence). For the CDR3, the DNA is TGTGCCAGTAGTATTCCAGAGAGCCCCAGGGGGCAGTTCTTC. Translated: CASSIPESPRGQFF.

The sample holds a few counts of this clone. This chain connects TRBV6-5 to TRBJ1-4; unclear D gene. V was pared by 6 bases and J by 0 bases, with 8 bases between. The V gene's germline CDR1 is MNHEY and CDR2 SVGAGI. The CDR3 contains 14 residues. The CDR3, as DNA: TGTGCCAGCAGCGTGTCCTCAACTAATGAAAAACTGTTTTTT. Protein product: CASSVSSTNEKLFF.

The chain links TRBV3-1 (or the pseudogene TRBV3-2) to TRBJ2-2, with 8 bases aligning to TRBD1. Per the germline V gene, CDR1 is LGHDT and CDR2 is YNNKEL (reference sequence). The CDR3 contains 15 residues. V lost 4 bases and J lost 5; bases outside the gene matches: 6. The CDR3 bases are TGTGCCAGCAGCCCTGACAGGGGTCGTACCGGGGAGCTGTTTTTT. Protein product: CASSPDRGRTGELFF.

This chain connects TRBV5-1 to TRBJ1-5, with no clear D. The CDR3 runs to 14 residues. CDR1 is SGHRS and CDR2 is YFSETQ in the germline V gene. The germline V and J ends were trimmed by 3 bases and 4 bases, with 11 bases remaining between them. CDR3 amino acids: CASSYDPGNQPQHF. DNA for the CDR3: TGCGCCAGCAGCTATGACCCCGGGAATCAGCCCCAGCATTTT.

CDR3 nucleotide sequence: TGTGCCAGCAGTTTGACAGGGGTCAATGGCTACACCTTC. Translation gives CASSLTGVNGYTF. The rearrangement links TRBV28 to TRBJ1-2; 8 nucleotides align to TRBD1. J gave up 6 bases and V 3 bases, and 3 bases lay outside the gene matches. This CDR3 spans 13 amino acids. Germline lookup yields CDR1 MDHEN and CDR2 SYDVKM.